The sequence of this T cell receptor (beta chain) was determined in a study of T cell responses to AZD1222 COVID-19 vaccine. Study context: Pooling was applied to second doses at about 4 or about 12 weeks.

Germline CDR1 reads MDHEN; CDR2 reads SYDVKM. The CDR3 is 15 amino acids. V lost 6 bases, J lost 6 bases, and 20 bases lay in between. Some clones are missing from TCRdb's copy, which holds only in-frame ones; the method was immunoSEQ multiplex PCR. Here the sample spans approximately 180,000 clones, approximately 91% being singletons. The sequences come from peripheral blood, collected on day 0 of AZD1222 vaccination. This chain uses TRBV28 with TRBJ2-5; TRBD2 is a possible D gene (7 bases). The TCR originated in an adult in good health. CDR3 sequence: CASRQGGEGRQTQYF. The CDR3 coding sequence is TGTGCCAGCAGGCAAGGGGGGGAGGGCCGACAGACCCAGTACTTC.